Given below is one T cell receptor beta chain in context. The entry originates in a study of glioma-infiltrating T cells after dendritic cell vaccination. Study-level background: Treatment, given 2003 to 2012, was autologous tumor lysate-pulsed dendritic cell vaccination.

Time point given: after dendritic cell vaccination, including at tumor progression/relapse. Trimming shortened V by 3 bases and J by 1 base, and 12 bases separated the two germline ends. Germline V gene data show CDR1 as SGDLS and CDR2 as YYNGEE. The CDR3 spans 15 residues. Up to about 2 ug genomic DNA was used for TCRB CDR3 amplification. Amplification used 60 V beta primers and 13 J beta primers. This table comes from immunoSEQ multiplex PCR, and its TCRdb copy is limited to in-frame clones, with some not included. This table has approximately 110,000 clones, around 87% appearing once. The specimen comprised blood, sampled after dendritic cell vaccination. This chain links TRBV9 with TRBJ2-3, with D maybe TRBD2 (6 bases). The sequence came from a human donor with glioblastoma. The CDR3 sequence: CASSGDSPGTDTQYF. The CDR3 DNA sequence: TGTGCCAGCAGCGGGGACTCCCCGGGCACAGATACGCAGTATTTT.